This TCR beta chain originates from a study of blood T cells in healthy people across ages (dated by TCRdb to the mid-2010s). In terms of the full investigation: Template switching captured roughly one uniquely barcoded TCR beta cDNA molecule per two T cells in model experiments. Donors of different ages were randomly distributed across sequencing lanes to avoid experimental bias. The study measured age-related changes in TCR beta repertoire diversity using deep sequencing normalized with unique cDNA molecular identifiers. Four age groups were formed from the donors: young (average 16 years), middle-aged (around 39), aged (roughly 56) and long-lived (about 80). Using the same blood draw, the study looked at two additional independent replicas of 1 million unique cDNA reads for two donors, one aged 18 to 30 and the other aged 80 or older. What the study reported, not specific to this receptor: Observed TCR beta diversity correlated strongly with the percentage of naive T cells measured by flow cytometry. Observed TCR beta diversity per million T cells fell roughly linearly with age, and a significant reduction was already apparent by age about 38. Because the CMV infection status of the donors was unknown, age-related changes in expanded clonotypes may potentially have been confounded. Bulk unsorted PBMC profiling prevented conclusive comparison of naive and antigen-experienced compartments. Total diversity estimates from one million sequenced T cells were considered lower bounds and underestimates. The long-lived group showed more naive CD4+ T cells, fewer expanded clones and increased TCR diversity than the aged group, suggesting age selection.

From cysteine to phenylalanine, the CDR3 is 12 amino acids long. This entry keeps only the CDR3 DNA: 36 bases, framed from base 1. The germline V gene specifies MNHEY as CDR1 and SVGEGT as CDR2. As regards this clonotype: No cognate antigen has been identified for it. Per-base qualities were not stored, and no clone one base away is much larger.

Systemically healthy Caucasian individuals from Russia, 39 in total and aged roughly 6 to 100 years, were included as donors. Around 9.8 milliliters of peripheral blood were collected from each donor into EDTA-treated Vacutainer tubes. Ficoll-Paque density-gradient centrifugation was used to isolate PBMCs, with at least 6 million obtained per sample. Total RNA was extracted from PBMCs with Trizol reagent, with at least 5.5 micrograms obtained per sample. For every donor, an aliquot of PBMCs went through flow cytometry to measure the percentages of naive CD45RAhigh/CD27high T cells. The library was made by 5' RACE. Sequenced on an Illumina HiSeq 2500. A second roughly 6 to 11 cycle PCR used a sample-barcoded 5' primer and a J-beta primer mix. A template-switch 5' adaptor carrying 12 random nucleotides introduced a unique molecular identifier onto each TCR beta cDNA molecule. At least 2.5 million CDR3-containing paired-end reads were obtained from each sample. The Mint cDNA synthesis kit, primed by a TRBC-specific oligonucleotide, was used to synthesize first-strand cDNA from all RNA. Following uracil-DNA glycosylase treatment, all cDNA underwent a first 18-cycle PCR with the universal primers M1SS and BC2_uni_R. As for the authors' bioinformatics: Each sample was normalized by randomly selecting 1 million high-quality reads, each carrying a distinct molecular identifier. Instead of being binned into consensus sequences, reads that shared molecular identifiers were thrown out. MiTCR, run with a Q25 quality threshold and the strictest error-elimination algorithm, handled CDR3 identification, clonotype clustering and error correction. A nonparametric unseen species model with Euler transformation was used to estimate lower-bound total TCR beta diversity. TCRdb trimmed the raw reads at Q25, called clones with MiXCR and kept productive beta chains. Entries that share a CDR3 protein sequence are merged under the most common genes and DNA. TCRdb's processing, not the authors', yielded these V and J calls. The table for this sample lists 950,000 to 1,200,000 distinct CDR3 sequences; roughly two fifths of them were counted only once. Over 10% of the sample goes to the ten largest clones.

The chain joins TRBV6-2 or TRBV6-3 to TRBJ2-7; the D gene cannot be resolved reliably. The J call may be incorrect, as the DNA end agrees better with TRBJ2-4. The clonotype originates from a man between 18 and 29 years old in good health. Sequenced sample: blood. The DNA sequence is given as TGTGCCAGCAGTCCCGTTAGGGACATTCAGTACTTC. Protein translation: CASSPVRDIQYF.